The TCR beta chain described here comes from a study of Ad26.COV2.S vaccination and SARS-CoV-2 variants. Background on the study: Enrollment placed the donor in the COV1001 Ad26.COV2.S trial arm. Study outcomes and limitations: Once vaccination had occurred, spike-specific CD8+ and CD4+ T cell responses reportedly showed substantial breadth. Vaccine recipients had higher spike-specific TCR breadth than placebo recipients.

The CDR3 is 13 amino acids. CDR1 MDHEN and CDR2 SYDVKM come from the germline V gene. V gave up 1 base and J gave up 5 bases, with 8 bases separating them. The sample's treatment: 19 received Ad26.COV2.S at low or high dose, single or two shots; 5 received placebo; per-sample allocation not given. It was on day 63 after the first vaccine or placebo injection that samples were taken. Donation was by an adult aged 18-55 years who was in Boston. To note about this clone: The antigen is undetermined.

Using immunoSEQ multiplex PCR, the repertoire was profiled, and TCRdb retains in-frame clones only, with some absent. The table lists more than 300,000 clones, around 88% of them singletons. The source is a person aged 18 to 59 who received the Ad26.COV2.S COVID-19 vaccine or a placebo. The sample in question was peripheral blood, obtained in a trial of Ad26.COV2.S vaccine versus placebo. V and J are TRBV28 and TRBJ1-2; D not certain. The CDR3 DNA reads as TGTGCCAGCAGTTTATCCCCGGGATATGGCTACACCTTC. Translating gives CASSLSPGYGYTF.